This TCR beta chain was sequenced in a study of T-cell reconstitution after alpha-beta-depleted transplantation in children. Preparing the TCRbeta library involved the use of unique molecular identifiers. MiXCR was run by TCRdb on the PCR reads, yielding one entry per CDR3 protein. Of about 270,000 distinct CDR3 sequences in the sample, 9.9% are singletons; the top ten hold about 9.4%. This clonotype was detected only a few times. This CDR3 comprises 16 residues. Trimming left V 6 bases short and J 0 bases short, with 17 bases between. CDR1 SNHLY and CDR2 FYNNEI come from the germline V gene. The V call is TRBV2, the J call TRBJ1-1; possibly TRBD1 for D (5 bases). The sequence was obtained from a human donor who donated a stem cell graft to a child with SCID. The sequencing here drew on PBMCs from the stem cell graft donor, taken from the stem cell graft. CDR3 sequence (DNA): TGTGCCAGCAGACCGCCGGGACGGAGGATGAACACTGAAGCTTTCTTT. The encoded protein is CASRPPGRRMNTEAFF.